This TCR beta chain derives from a study of breast tumors, draining lymph nodes, adjacent tissues. Study-level findings and limits: Compared with lymph nodes, tumors were less diverse; compared with nontumor tissue, more. Compared with basal-like, luminal-like tumors shared significantly more repertoire with nontumor tissue. The lymph node origin of tumor T cells was framed as consistent with a hypothesis, not demonstrated. Findings are consistent with lymph node origin and intratumoral expansion of most tumor T cells.

Breast cancer patients provided tissue from their axillary draining lymph nodes. In the case of this clonotype: What it recognizes is unknown.

The CDR3 runs to 15 residues. Trimming took off 0 bases at V and 7 bases at J, with 10 bases between the two ends. CDR1 is PRHDT and CDR2 is FYEKMQ in the germline V gene (reference sequence). A single record per CDR3 protein comes from TCRdb applying MiXCR to the multiplex PCR reads. The sample consists of fewer than 200,000 distinct CDR3 sequences, approximately 30% of them appearing once. Sequencing was done on a sample of axillary lymph node tissue. The chain carries TRBV13 and TRBJ1-6, with D tentatively TRBD1 (6 bases). The source is a female donor with breast cancer. Some clones in this sample may be carry-over from other donors' samples. The CDR3 DNA sequence: TGTGCCAGCAGCTTAGGGACAGGTATGAATTCACCCCTCCACTTT. Translated, it gives CASSLGTGMNSPLHF.